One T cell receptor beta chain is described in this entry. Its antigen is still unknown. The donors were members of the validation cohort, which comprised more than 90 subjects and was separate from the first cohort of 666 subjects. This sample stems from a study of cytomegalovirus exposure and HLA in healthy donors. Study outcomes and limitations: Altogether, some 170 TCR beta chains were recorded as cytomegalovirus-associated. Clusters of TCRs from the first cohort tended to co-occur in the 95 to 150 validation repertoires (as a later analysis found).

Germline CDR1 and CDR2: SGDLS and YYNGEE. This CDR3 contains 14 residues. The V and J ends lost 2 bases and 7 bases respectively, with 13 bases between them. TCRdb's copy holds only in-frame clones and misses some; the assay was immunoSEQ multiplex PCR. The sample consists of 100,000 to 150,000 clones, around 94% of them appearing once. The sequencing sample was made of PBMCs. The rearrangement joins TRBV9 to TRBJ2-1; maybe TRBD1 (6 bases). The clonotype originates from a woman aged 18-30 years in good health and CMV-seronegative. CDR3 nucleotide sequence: TGTGCCAGCAGCGTCGGACAGAGGGATAATGAGCAGTTCTTC. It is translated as CASSVGQRDNEQFF.